Reported below is one T cell receptor (beta chain). The antigen remains unidentified. The data originate from a study of human T cells and chemical hapten exposure. Study-level information: How much TCR each sample yielded varied, mostly because pooled library volumes differed slightly.

Overall study findings and caveats: The formation of large CDR3 similarity clusters by expanded TCRs significantly exceeded that of controls. Counts of TCRs above 1 in 1000 frequency stayed unchanged with DPC sensitization.

Time point given: patch test 2, 6 weeks after DPC sensitization. Specified treatment: therapeutic diphenylcyclopropenone sensitization with weekly scalp DPC. Unfractionated whole blood was the source of the extracted total RNA. TCRdb re-called the RACE reads with MiXCR, one entry per CDR3 protein. The sample records 70,000 to 90,000 distinct CDR3 sequences, less than 11% being singletons. CDR3 size: 15 residues. Trimming cost V 3 bases and J 1 base, with 12 bases left between them. Germline-derived CDR1 and CDR2 are KGHSH and LQKENI. The sequence derives from a woman aged 45-65 years with alopecia areata. Some clones in this sample may be carry-over from other donors' samples. V usage is TRBV18 and J usage is TRBJ1-1, with D maybe TRBD1 (6 bases). This sample comprised whole blood, obtained in connection with sensitization to the hapten diphenylcyclopropenone (DPC). DNA for the CDR3: TGTGCCAGCTCACCCCTGGACAGTAAGAACACTGAAGCTTTCTTT. Translating it yields CASSPLDSKNTEAFF.